Below, 18 T cell receptor beta chains from the same sample are listed, as sequenced in a study of blood T cell repertoires in COVID-19. Sequencing was performed with immunoSEQ multiplex PCR; in TCRdb, only in-frame clones are kept and a portion is missing. The data contain fewer than 300,000 clones, 87% of them seen just once; the ten biggest clones take up around 1.5%. Sequencing input: peripheral blood. The origin of the receptors is a woman aged 40 to 49 who had recovered from COVID-19.

V gene TRBV5-1 combines with J gene TRBJ2-1; unclear D gene. V was shortened by 0 bases and J by 7 bases, with 8 bases between the two germline ends. The CDR3 has 13 amino acids. Germline V gives CDR1 SGHRS, CDR2 YFSETQ. Written as DNA, the CDR3 is TGCGCCAGCAGCTTGGGCCCAGGTAATGAGCAGTTCTTC. Translation: CASSLGPGNEQFF.

The V gene is TRBV15, the J gene TRBJ2-7, with 7 bases identical to TRBD2. Per the germline V gene, CDR1 is LNHNV and CDR2 is YYDKDF (reference sequence). This CDR3 spans 16 amino acids. Losses at the gene ends were 1 base for V and 3 bases for J; bases not matched to a gene: 9. CDR3 bases: TGTGCCACCAGCAGAGGAACATCGGGAGGTGTCTACGAGCAGTACTTC. Translated, it gives CATSRGTSGGVYEQYF.

The chain employs TRBV5-6 and TRBJ1-3, with 8 bases aligning to TRBD1. The germline V gene has CDR1 SGHDT and CDR2 YYEEEE. The CDR3 length is 15 residues. The ends lost 2 bases at V and 2 bases at J; junction bases unmatched: 3. The CDR3 nucleotides are TGTGCCAGCAGCTTAGGGACAGGTGCTGGAAACACCATATATTTT. This encodes CASSLGTGAGNTIYF.

The CDR3 region is CASSLAGEQYF. CDR3 in DNA: TGTGCCAGCAGCTTGGCGGGCGAGCAGTACTTC. The gene calls are TRBV7-2 and TRBJ2-7; D is perhaps TRBD2 (5 bases). The CDR3 is made up of 11 amino acids. Germline values: CDR1 SGHTA, CDR2 FQGNSA. Trimming took 3 bases from V and 6 from J, leaving 6 bases between them.

The chain employs TRBV5-4 and TRBJ1-2; 10 bases fit TRBD1. Trimming took 3 bases from V and 6 from J; bases not matched to a gene: 5. Germline-derived CDR1 and CDR2 are SGHNT and YYREEE (reference sequence). This CDR3 is built from 14 residues. The CDR3 DNA follows: TGTGCCAGCAGCTCCGGGACAGGGGCGGATGGCTACACCTTC. This translates into CASSSGTGADGYTF.

V gene TRBV19 combines with J gene TRBJ1-5; no clear D gene. With 4 bases removed from V and 2 bases from J, the gap between germline ends came to 15 bases. The CDR3 extends over 16 amino acids. Germline V lookup: CDR1 LNHDA, CDR2 SQIVND (reference sequence). In DNA form, the CDR3 reads TGTGCCAGTAGTACCGGGAAACTCGGTGGCAATCAGCCCCAGCATTTT. This encodes CASSTGKLGGNQPQHF.

This clone was seen once. The chain combines TRBV2 with TRBJ1-2; the D is unclear. The CDR3 has 13 amino acids. Trimming removed 6 bases from V and 7 bases from J, with 15 bases in between. Germline V lookup: CDR1 SNHLY, CDR2 FYNNEI. This chain's CDR3 is CASSAREETGYTF. CDR3 DNA sequence: TGTGCCAGCAGCGCACGCGAGGAGACTGGCTACACCTTC.

This clone was seen once. The V gene is TRBV10-1, the J gene TRBJ1-1, with D perhaps matching TRBD1 (5 bases). The ends were cut back, 7 bases at V and 2 bases at J, with 20 bases in the middle. Germline CDR1 WNHNN, CDR2 SYGVQD (reference sequence). The CDR3 sequence is 16 residues long. The CDR3 DNA follows: TGCGCCAGCATCCTGAGGACACCAAATACCAACACTGAAGCTTTCTTT. Protein product: CASILRTPNTNTEAFF.

V is TRBV6-1 and J is TRBJ1-1; 8 positions match TRBD1. V lost 1 base to trimming and J lost 5 bases; unmatched junction nucleotides: 6. The CDR3 is made up of 15 amino acids. Germline CDR1 MNHNS, CDR2 SASEGT. The DNA for the CDR3 is TGTGCCAGCAGTGAAGGAGGACAGGGAAATACTGAAGCTTTCTTT. Translation: CASSEGGQGNTEAFF.

The J gene is TRBJ2-2, the V gene TRBV7-2; tentatively, D is TRBD2 (5 bases). This CDR3 is 14 amino acids long. Trimming removed 7 bases from V and 0 bases from J, with 9 bases in between. Germline CDR1 and CDR2: SGHTA and FQGNSA. The CDR3 spells CASTELANTGELFF. The CDR3 nucleotides read TGTGCCAGCACCGAACTAGCGAACACCGGGGAGCTGTTTTTT.

This chain links TRBV6-5 with TRBJ2-7; 9 nucleotides agree with TRBD1. The CDR3 loop spans 13 amino acids. Germline V gene sequence: CDR1 MNHEY, CDR2 SVGAGI. V was pared by 9 bases and J by 1 base, with 4 bases of the junction left unmatched. CDR3 coding DNA: TGTGCCAGAACCGGGACAGGGTCCTACGAGCAGTACTTC. As protein: CARTGTGSYEQYF.

Comment on this clone: The sample carries other DNA sequences with the same CDR3. The chain joins TRBV3-1 (or the pseudogene TRBV3-2) to TRBJ1-1; D is undetermined. Trimming took 2 bases from V and 1 from J, leaving 2 bases between them. Germline V gives CDR1 LGHDT, CDR2 YNNKEL (reference sequence). The CDR3 length is 12 residues. The CDR3 nucleotides are TGTGCCAGCAGCCAACGGAACACTGAAGCTTTCTTT. This translates into CASSQRNTEAFF.

The gene calls are TRBV6-4 and TRBJ1-1, with 9 bases matching TRBD1. CDR1 MRHNA and CDR2 SNTAGT come from the germline V gene. CDR3 length: 14 residues. V lost 2 bases, J lost 4 bases, and 2 bases stayed unmatched. CDR3 sequence (DNA): TGTGCCAGCAGTGACACGGACAGGGGCACTGAAGCTTTCTTT. Translating gives CASSDTDRGTEAFF.

The CDR3: CASSLAGSGGAPPYNEQFF. The CDR3 DNA reads TGCGCCAGCAGCTTGGCAGGTAGCGGGGGGGCTCCGCCCTACAATGAGCAGTTCTTC. This chain joins TRBV5-1 and TRBJ2-1, with 11 bases that match TRBD2. The CDR3 length is 19 residues. Trimming at V came to 0 bases and at J to 2 bases, leaving 10 bases not matched to a gene. Germline assignment: CDR1 SGHRS and CDR2 YFSETQ.

J is TRBJ1-2 and V is TRBV7-2; 9 positions match TRBD1. V lost 5 bases and J lost 8; bases outside the gene matches: 9. The CDR3 spans 14 residues. Germline V gene data show CDR1 as SGHTA and CDR2 as FQGNSA. The CDR3 bases are TGTGCCAGCAGCATCGGGACAGGGAGGGAGGGCTACACCTTC. Protein sequence: CASSIGTGREGYTF.

The rearrangement links TRBV5-4 to TRBJ1-4; D is perhaps TRBD1 (5 bases). The CDR3 covers 14 residues. Trimming removed 4 bases at V and 8 bases at J, with 15 bases between. CDR1 is SGHNT and CDR2 is YYREEE in the germline V gene (reference sequence). CDR3 protein: CASSGAGKDEKLFF. The CDR3 DNA reads TGTGCCAGCAGCGGAGCAGGGAAGGACGAAAAACTGTTTTTT.

The gene calls are TRBV12-3 or TRBV12-4 and TRBJ1-1; D possibly corresponds to TRBD1 (6 bases). Trimming took off 1 base at V and 3 bases at J, with 6 bases between the two ends. The CDR3 length is 13 residues. CDR3 in amino acids: CASSLGQDTEAFF. CDR3 coding DNA: TGTGCCAGCAGTTTAGGACAGGACACTGAAGCTTTCTTT.

The chain combines TRBV3-1 (or the pseudogene TRBV3-2) with TRBJ2-5; 11 bases agree with TRBD2. J was trimmed by 5 bases and V by 5 bases; bases with no gene match: 16. Germline V lookup: CDR1 LGHDT, CDR2 YNNKEL (reference sequence). This CDR3 spans 18 amino acids. The CDR3 DNA is TGTGCCAGCAGCGACGTAGCGGGGGGGCCGGAATTTGGCGAGACCCAGTACTTC. Its protein is CASSDVAGGPEFGETQYF.